This T cell receptor (beta chain) was obtained from a study of T cell repertoires in cytomegalovirus infection. Study context: Carrying CMV and the relevant HLA type showed in public TCR beta signatures.

A single record per CDR3 protein comes from TCRdb applying MiXCR to the reads. The data contain 480,000 or so distinct CDR3 sequences, around 10% of them singletons. Overall study findings and caveats: CMV-specific TCR beta clonotypes restricted by HLA-C were the ones dominating the ex vivo response.

The CDR3 is 15 amino acids. Germline values: CDR1 LNHDA, CDR2 SQIVND (reference sequence). Deletions cut 6 bases from V and 3 bases from J, with 17 bases between. The table lists this clonotype with a few counts. Its antigen is currently unknown. This clonotype was obtained from a human donor in good health (CMV status not recorded). Some clones in this sample may be carry-over from other donors' samples. The rearrangement uses TRBV19 and TRBJ2-5; D is ambiguous. Sequencing used PBMCs. The CDR3 reads CASSQRLRSEETQYF. The CDR3, as DNA: TGTGCCAGTAGCCAACGACTCAGGTCAGAAGAGACCCAGTACTTC.